One sample yielded the 30 T cell receptor beta chains listed below, sequenced in a study of neurological immune-mediated disorders. Using its own MiXCR run on the 5' RACE reads, TCRdb lists one record per CDR3 protein. In the table there are approximately 70,000 distinct CDR3 sequences, about 10% of which are singletons. Time point given: longitudinal time-point 1 (baseline). The sample comprised PBMCs. The source of these receptors is a man aged 25-40 years in good health.

V is TRBV11-2 and J is TRBJ2-3; TRBD2 matches 7 bases. Germline V gene lookup returns CDR1 SGHAT and CDR2 FQNNGV. This CDR3 is 16 amino acids long. V lost 5 bases and J lost 1; bases outside the gene matches: 9. CDR3 in amino acids: CASSPLGGGGTDTQYF. Here the CDR3 DNA reads TGTGCCAGCAGCCCCTTGGGGGGAGGGGGCACAGATACGCAGTATTTT.

This clonotype was detected ten times or more. The rearrangement links TRBV27 to TRBJ1-5; no firm D call. The CDR3 has 13 amino acids. Trimming removed 6 bases from V and 0 bases from J, with 6 bases in between. The germline V gene has CDR1 MNHEY and CDR2 SMNVEV (reference sequence). CDR3 DNA sequence: TGTGCCAGCAGCTACAGTAGCAATCAGCCCCAGCATTTT. Residues: CASSYSSNQPQHF.

In this sample, this clonotype turned up many times. The gene calls are TRBV5-1 and TRBJ2-7, with 12 nucleotides matching TRBD1. Trimming took 0 bases from V and 7 from J; bases not matched to a gene: 5. The CDR3 is made up of 15 amino acids. Germline-derived CDR1 and CDR2 are SGHRS and YFSETQ. CDR3 coding DNA: TGCGCCAGCAGCTTGGCGGGACAGGGGGCAAGGGAGCAGTACTTC. This codes for CASSLAGQGAREQYF.

In this sample, this clonotype turned up many times. CDR3: CARLGNQPQHF. CDR3 sequence (DNA): TGTGCCCGACTGGGGAATCAGCCCCAGCATTTT. The V gene is TRBV9, the J gene TRBJ1-5; D is uncertain. V lost 10 bases and J 4 bases, leaving 9 bases between the germline ends. CDR1 SGDLS and CDR2 YYNGEE come from the germline V gene. This CDR3 is 11 amino acids long.

This clonotype was counted ten times or more. The rearrangement uses TRBV29-1 and TRBJ2-3, with 10 bases identical to TRBD2. Germline V lookup: CDR1 SQVTM, CDR2 ANQGSEA. Trimming took 3 bases from V and 6 from J; bases not matched to a gene: 9. The CDR3 runs to 15 residues. The CDR3: CSVDGLAGVDDTQYF. The CDR3 DNA follows: TGCAGCGTTGATGGGCTAGCGGGAGTGGACGATACGCAGTATTTT.

The chain couples TRBV25-1 to TRBJ2-5, with 13 positions matching TRBD2. Per the germline V gene, CDR1 is MGHDK and CDR2 is SYGVNS. After removal of 7 bases from V and 3 bases from J, the junction contained 2 bases not matched to a gene. This CDR3 is built from 14 residues. CDR3 nucleotide sequence: TGTGCCAGCATTGGGACTAGCGGGAAAGAGACCCAGTACTTC. Translating it yields CASIGTSGKETQYF. The whole variable domain, filled in from reference TRBV25-1 and TRBJ2-5, reads EADIYQTPRYLVIGTGKKITLECSQTMGHDKMYWYQQDPGMELHLIHYSYGVNSTEKGDLSSESTVSRIRTEHFPLTLESARPSHTSQYLCASIGTSGKETQYFGPGTRLLVL.

This chain joins TRBV28 and TRBJ2-7; TRBD2 matches at 7 bases. The V gene's germline CDR1 is MDHEN and CDR2 SYDVKM. The CDR3 extends over 17 amino acids. The V and J ends lost 3 bases and 3 bases, in that order; junction bases with no gene match: 14. Written as DNA, the CDR3 is TGTGCCAGCAGTTTCGCGCGGGGAGGGGCGTTATTCTACGAGCAGTACTTC. Translated: CASSFARGGALFYEQYF.

This clonotype was counted many times. This chain links TRBV7-2 with TRBJ2-1, with TRBD2 identical over 9 bases. This CDR3 comprises 15 residues. V was clipped by 6 bases and J by 6 bases; unmatched bases: 9. Germline V gene sequence: CDR1 SGHTA, CDR2 FQGNSA. The CDR3 nucleotides are TGTGCCAGCAGTCTTGGTAGCGGGAGAGGCAATGAGCAGTTCTTC. Protein: CASSLGSGRGNEQFF.

Many counts were recorded for this clonotype. The rearrangement links TRBV29-1 to TRBJ2-2; unclear D gene. Germline assignment: CDR1 SQVTM and CDR2 ANQGSEA. The CDR3 contains 11 residues. Trimming took off 5 bases at V and 2 bases at J, with 3 bases between the two ends. CDR3 in amino acids: CSVLNTGELFF. Here the CDR3 DNA reads TGCAGCGTTCTAAACACCGGGGAGCTGTTTTTT.

This clonotype was found many times. The chain recombines TRBV5-1 with TRBJ2-7; TRBD1 might be the D (5 bases). Germline lookup yields CDR1 SGHRS and CDR2 YFSETQ. V was shortened by 0 bases and J by 6 bases, with 16 bases between the two germline ends. The CDR3 covers 15 residues. The CDR3 protein is CASSLEIQGRGEQYF. The CDR3 DNA reads TGCGCCAGCAGCTTGGAGATCCAGGGAAGAGGCGAGCAGTACTTC.

This clonotype was detected ten times or more. The V and J genes are TRBV12-3 or TRBV12-4 and TRBJ1-2; D gene unclear. The ends were cut back, 5 bases at V and 8 bases at J, with 15 bases in the middle. This CDR3 is 13 amino acids long. CDR3 protein: CASSPDATGGYTF. The CDR3 DNA sequence: TGTGCCAGCAGTCCGGACGCTACTGGGGGCTACACCTTC.

Comment on this clonotype: Being one base from a much bigger clone, this may be a read error. The V and J genes are TRBV5-1 and TRBJ2-1; 9 bases agree with TRBD2. Germline lookup yields CDR1 SGHRS and CDR2 YFSETQ. V gave up 4 bases and J gave up 5 bases; unmatched junction bases: 7. The CDR3 sequence is 15 residues long. The CDR3 protein is CASSVGVAGDNEQFF. The CDR3 DNA follows: TGCGCCAGCAGCGTGGGAGTAGCGGGAGACAATGAGCAGTTCTTC.

This clonotype has a count of ten or more. The V and J genes are TRBV29-1 and TRBJ2-7, with 10 bases matching TRBD2. V trimming: 7 bases; J trimming: 2 bases; junction bases outside the gene matches: 5. The germline CDR1 and CDR2 sequences are SQVTM and ANQGSEA. There are 13 residues in the CDR3. In nucleotides, the CDR3 is TGCAGCGGGACGAGCGGGAGGGCCTACGAGCAGTACTTC. Its protein is CSGTSGRAYEQYF.

This clonotype came up many times. The chain uses TRBV29-1 and TRBJ1-2; the match to TRBD1 covers 7 bases. CDR3 length: 15 amino acids. J lost 3 bases, V lost 6 bases, and 13 bases had no gene match. From germline, CDR1 is SQVTM and CDR2 ANQGSEA. CDR3 region: CSVASLTGTDYGYTF. CDR3 DNA: TGCAGCGTCGCCTCCCTGACAGGGACCGACTATGGCTACACCTTC. The full variable domain, rest sourced from reference TRBV29-1 and TRBJ1-2, is SAVISQKPSRDICQRGTSLTIQCQVDSQVTMMFWYRQQPGQSLTLIATANQGSEATYESGFVIDKFPISRPNLTFSTLTVSNMSPEDSSIYLCSVASLTGTDYGYTFGSGTRLTVV.

This clonotype was seen many times. V usage is TRBV3-1 and J usage is TRBJ2-7; TRBD1 matches 7 bases. Germline V lookup: CDR1 LGHDT, CDR2 YNNKEL (reference sequence). The CDR3 consists of 15 residues. V lost 5 bases and J lost 0; bases outside the gene matches: 7. The DNA for the CDR3 is TGTGCCAGCAGCTCAGGGGGTGACAGCTCCTACGAGCAGTACTTC. Translated: CASSSGGDSSYEQYF.

This clonotype was recorded at least ten times. V and J are TRBV15 and TRBJ2-7, with 7 bases fitting TRBD2. CDR1 and CDR2 from the germline V gene are LNHNV and YYDKDF (reference sequence). CDR3 size: 16 residues. The V gene end was trimmed by 0 bases and the J gene end by 0 bases; junction bases not matched to a gene: 5. The CDR3 coding sequence is TGTGCCACCAGCAGAGATCTGGGGGGGACCTCCTACGAGCAGTACTTC. It translates to CATSRDLGGTSYEQYF.

This clonotype was seen a handful of times. This chain links TRBV6-5 with TRBJ2-1; 11 bases fit TRBD2. Trimming at V came to 3 bases and at J to 5 bases, leaving 12 bases not matched to a gene. CDR3 length equals 18 residues. CDR1 is MNHEY and CDR2 is SVGAGI in the germline V gene. The DNA of the CDR3 is TGTGCCAGCAGTTATTTGGCATCGACGGGACTAGCGGACAATGAGCAGTTCTTC. Protein sequence: CASSYLASTGLADNEQFF.

There are many counts of this clonotype. The chain couples TRBV2 to TRBJ2-7, with TRBD2 matching 9 bases. The CDR3 sequence is 14 residues long. Germline loops: CDR1 SNHLY, CDR2 FYNNEI. With V trimmed by 6 bases and J by 5 bases, 8 bases remained unmatched. The CDR3 DNA is TGTGCCAGCAGGCTGGCTAGCGGGATTGACGAGCAGTACTTC. Protein product: CASRLASGIDEQYF.

This clonotype was seen a few times. The gene calls are TRBV11-2 and TRBJ2-2; D is possibly TRBD2 (5 bases). Trimming pared 4 bases from V and 3 bases from J, leaving 21 bases between. This CDR3 has 18 amino acids. Per the germline V gene, CDR1 is SGHAT and CDR2 is FQNNGV. In DNA form, the CDR3 reads TGTGCCAGCAGCTCCAGAGGGCTTTCGGGTGCCGACACCGGGGAGCTGTTTTTT. The encoded protein is CASSSRGLSGADTGELFF.

This clonotype occurred many times. The rearrangement joins TRBV5-1 to TRBJ1-6, with D tentatively TRBD1 (6 bases). The CDR3 is 16 residues long. V was pared by 1 base and J by 3 bases, with 11 bases between. Germline V gives CDR1 SGHRS, CDR2 YFSETQ. In nucleotides, the CDR3 is TGCGCCAGCAGCTTGAGCAGGGGCGGCTATAATTCACCCCTCCACTTT. Protein product: CASSLSRGGYNSPLHF. Combining the CDR3 with reference TRBV5-1 and TRBJ1-6 gives the whole variable domain KAGVTQTPRYLIKTRGQQVTLSCSPISGHRSVSWYQQTPGQGLQFLFEYFSETQRNKGNFPGRFSGRQFSNSRSEMNVSTLELGDSALYLCASSLSRGGYNSPLHFGNGTRLTVT.

The table lists this clonotype with many counts. The chain couples TRBV5-1 to TRBJ1-2; D is ambiguous. The CDR3 runs to 15 residues. From germline, CDR1 is SGHRS and CDR2 YFSETQ. Trimming pared 5 bases from V and 6 bases from J, leaving 20 bases between. CDR3 residues: CASRPGAGEMHGYTF. The CDR3 DNA reads as TGCGCCAGCAGACCGGGAGCGGGAGAGATGCATGGCTACACCTTC.

The table lists this clonotype with many counts. The chain links TRBV7-2 to TRBJ2-2; the match to TRBD2 covers 10 bases. The CDR3 covers 16 residues. The germline V gene encodes CDR1 SGHTA and CDR2 FQGNSA. Losses at the gene ends were 0 bases for V and 6 bases for J; bases not matched to a gene: 4. For the CDR3, the DNA is TGTGCCAGCAGCTTAGCACTAGCGGGAAGTTCCGGGGAGCTGTTTTTT. Amino acids: CASSLALAGSSGELFF.

In its sample, this clonotype was seen many times. V and J are TRBV4-2 and TRBJ2-7; D might be TRBD2 (6 bases). CDR3 size: 14 residues. V was pared by 1 base and J by 2 bases, with 9 bases between. CDR1 is LGHNA, CDR2 YNFKEQ, per germline. The CDR3 bases are TGTGCCAGCAGCCAAGGGGGGGACCCCTACGAGCAGTACTTC. Its translation: CASSQGGDPYEQYF.

The sample holds one count of this clonotype. This sequence may be a read error, since a much larger clone differs from it by one base. V is TRBV20-1 and J is TRBJ2-1; weak D call: TRBD1 (5 bases). Germline CDR1 is DFQATT and CDR2 is SNEGSKA (reference sequence). Trimming shortened V by 3 bases and J by 2 bases, and 11 bases separated the two germline ends. The CDR3 contains 14 residues. CDR3 nucleotide sequence: TGCAGTGCTAGTAACAGGTGGGCCTACAATGAGCAGTTCTTC. Its translation is CSASNRWAYNEQFF.

This clonotype was found many times. J is TRBJ2-7 and V is TRBV6-6; D gene ambiguous. Deletions cut 6 bases from V and 3 bases from J, with 9 bases between. The CDR3 runs to 12 residues. Germline V gene data show CDR1 as MNHNY and CDR2 as SVGAGI (reference sequence). For the CDR3, the DNA is TGTGCCAGCAGCCAAAACCTCTACGAGCAGTACTTC. It encodes CASSQNLYEQYF.

In this sample, this clonotype turned up many times. The genes are TRBV29-1 and TRBJ2-7; no reliable D call. The V and J ends lost 2 bases and 4 bases respectively, with 6 bases between them. The CDR3 covers 11 residues. Per germline, CDR1 SQVTM and CDR2 ANQGSEA. CDR3 region: CSVENNYEQYF. For the CDR3, the DNA is TGCAGCGTTGAAAACAATTACGAGCAGTACTTC.

The sample holds many counts of this clonotype. V gene TRBV20-1 combines with J gene TRBJ1-5; the D is unclear. CDR1 and CDR2 (germline): DFQATT, SNEGSKA (reference sequence). The length of the CDR3 is 15 residues. Between the trimmed V and J ends, which lost 4 bases and 2 bases, there was a span of 15 bases. DNA of the CDR3: TGCAGTGCTATTACGGGTCCCCGGGGCAATCAGCCCCAGCATTTT. This encodes CSAITGPRGNQPQHF.

This clonotype was picked up many times. V usage is TRBV29-1 and J usage is TRBJ2-2; 7 bases match TRBD1. From germline, CDR1 is SQVTM and CDR2 ANQGSEA. With V trimmed by 0 bases and J by 7 bases, 8 bases remained unmatched. This CDR3 is 15 amino acids long. The CDR3 region is CSVEDPRDSFGELFF. The CDR3 bases are TGCAGCGTTGAAGATCCCCGGGACAGTTTCGGGGAGCTGTTTTTT.

This clonotype was observed a few times. This chain links TRBV10-3 with TRBJ2-7; D ambiguous. Trimming took off 3 bases at V and 2 bases at J, with 8 bases between the two ends. Per germline, CDR1 ENHRY and CDR2 SYGVKD. The CDR3 consists of 13 residues. The CDR3 here is CAISDRRTYEQYF. The CDR3 nucleotides are TGTGCCATCAGTGACAGGAGAACCTACGAGCAGTACTTC.

This clonotype was detected only a few times. A much larger clonotype is one base distant, so this may be a read error. V usage is TRBV5-1 and J usage is TRBJ2-2; 7 nucleotides line up with TRBD1. V lost 5 bases and J lost 7; bases outside the gene matches: 17. Germline CDR1 and CDR2: SGHRS and YFSETQ. This CDR3 contains 17 residues. The CDR3 protein is CASRIRDSLISGGELFF. DNA of the CDR3: TGCGCCAGCAGAATCCGGGACAGCCTTATTTCTGGCGGGGAGCTGTTTTTT. Supplemented by reference TRBV5-1 and TRBJ2-2, the full variable domain reads KAGVTQTPRYLIKTRGQQVTLSCSPISGHRSVSWYQQTPGQGLQFLFEYFSETQRNKGNFPGRFSGRQFSNSRSEMNVSTLELGDSALYLCASRIRDSLISGGELFFGEGSRLTVL.